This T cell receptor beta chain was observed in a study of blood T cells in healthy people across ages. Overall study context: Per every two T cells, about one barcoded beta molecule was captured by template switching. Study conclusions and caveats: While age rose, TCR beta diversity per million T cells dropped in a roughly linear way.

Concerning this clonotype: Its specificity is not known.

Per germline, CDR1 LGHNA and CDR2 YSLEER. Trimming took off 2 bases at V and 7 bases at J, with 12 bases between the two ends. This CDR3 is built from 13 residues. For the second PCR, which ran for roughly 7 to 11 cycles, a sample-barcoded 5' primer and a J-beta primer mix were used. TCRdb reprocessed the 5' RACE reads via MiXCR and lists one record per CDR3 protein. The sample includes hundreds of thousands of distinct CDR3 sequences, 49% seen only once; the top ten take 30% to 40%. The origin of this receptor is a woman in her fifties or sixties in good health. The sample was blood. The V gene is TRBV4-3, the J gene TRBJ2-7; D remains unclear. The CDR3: CASSQFLEDEQYF. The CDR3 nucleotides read TGCGCCAGCAGCCAATTCCTCGAAGATGAGCAGTACTTC.